This T cell receptor (beta chain) was observed in a study of regulatory T cells in long-lasting Graves disease. This clonotype was recorded a few times. This sample's time point: persistent/refractory GD, antithyroid drugs over 5 years with positive TRAb. Extracted PBMC RNA gave rise to the TCR library. Library construction for TCR beta used iRepertoire HTBI primers and Arm-PCR of CDR3 regions. TCRdb fed the multiplex PCR reads into MiXCR, producing one record per CDR3 protein. The table lists about 470,000 distinct CDR3 sequences, around 20% of them singletons, with over 7.5% in the top ten. Source: peripheral blood mononuclear cells (PBMCs), taken when the disease was refractory, from a patient treated with antithyroid drugs. The receptor comes from a female donor with Graves disease.

For the CDR3, the DNA is TGCAGCGTTCGGACAGGGGAAGAGACCCAGTACTTC. This translates into CSVRTGEETQYF. The genes are TRBV29-1 and TRBJ2-5; 9 bases line up with TRBD1. This CDR3 comprises 12 residues. Germline assignment: CDR1 SQVTM and CDR2 ANQGSEA. The trim removed 5 bases at V and 3 bases at J, leaving 1 base unmatched.